This T cell receptor (beta chain) is drawn from a study of control samples from healthy donors and cancer patients. Generated by immunoSEQ multiplex PCR, the TCRdb table keeps only in-frame clones and is missing some. Here the sample spans approximately 120,000 clones, roughly 87% being singletons. With 3 bases removed from V and 7 bases from J, the gap between germline ends came to 13 bases. CDR1 is SQVTM, CDR2 ANQGSEA, per germline. The CDR3 totals 13 residues. The chain carries TRBV29-1 and TRBJ2-1, with a weak D call TRBD1 (6 bases). The TCR sequence derives from a man aged 18 to 35 in good health. Sequenced material: blood. CDR3 nucleotides: TGCAGCGTTGACGACAGGAGGTCTAATGAGCAGTTCTTC. Protein product: CSVDDRRSNEQFF.